A selection of T cell receptor beta chains follows, all from one sample in a study of T cell repertoires in cytomegalovirus infection. Which antigens these TCRs recognize remains unknown. TCRdb re-derived calls from the reads in MiXCR, one entry per CDR3 protein. This table holds approximately 110,000 distinct CDR3 sequences, around 10% found once. The sequenced material came from PBMCs, sequenced either directly or after in vitro stimulation (not recorded which). Every receptor here comes from a human donor in good health (CMV status not recorded). Some clones in this sample may be carry-over from other donors' samples. Both conserved end residues are part of each CDR3. D genes are given only for firm matches. The size field is filled for only some rows; it gives once, few, many or a size class.

size: -; V: TRBV9; J: TRBJ2-1; D: -; DNA: TGTGCCAGCAGCCGGGAGTCCGTGCACAATGAGCAGTTCTTC; CDR3: CASSRESVHNEQFF
size: -; V: TRBV20-1; J: TRBJ2-2; D: -; DNA: TGCAGTGCTAGGGATGGCGGGAAAGACACCGGGGAGCTGTTTTTT; CDR3: CSARDGGKDTGELFF
size: many; V: TRBV7-2; J: TRBJ2-5; D: -; DNA: TGTGCCAGCAGCCTAATAGCGGTCCAAGAGACCCAGTACTTC; CDR3: CASSLIAVQETQYF
size: -; V: TRBV7-6; J: TRBJ2-1; D: TRBD2; DNA: TGTGCCAGCAGCTTAGATCCCCCTAGCGGGAGGGACCTTGAGCAGTTCTTC; CDR3: CASSLDPPSGRDLEQFF
size: many; V: TRBV28; J: TRBJ1-2; D: TRBD1; DNA: TGTGCCAGCAGTACCGTTCGACAGGGATCTTGGGATGGCTACACCTTC; CDR3: CASSTVRQGSWDGYTF
size: few; V: TRBV7-2; J: TRBJ2-7; D: TRBD1; DNA: TGTGCCAGCAGCTTATCTCCAGGGGGCTACTACGAGCAGTACTTC; CDR3: CASSLSPGGYYEQYF
size: -; V: TRBV28; J: TRBJ2-2; D: TRBD2; DNA: TGTGCCAGCAGCCCTAGCGGGAGCGGGAACACCGGGGAGCTGTTTTTT; CDR3: CASSPSGSGNTGELFF
size: many; V: TRBV7-2; J: TRBJ1-2; D: TRBD1; DNA: TGTGCCAGCAGCGTGGGACAGGGGGCGAGCTATGGCTACACCTTC; CDR3: CASSVGQGASYGYTF
size: few; V: TRBV19; J: TRBJ2-3; D: TRBD1; DNA: TGTGCCAGCAGGACAGGGGTCAGCACAGATACGCAGTATTTT; CDR3: CASRTGVSTDTQYF
size: many; V: TRBV7-2; J: TRBJ2-3; D: TRBD2; DNA: TGTGCCAGCAGCGTTAGGACTAGCGGATTCACAGATACGCAGTATTTT; CDR3: CASSVRTSGFTDTQYF
size: -; V: TRBV11-3; J: TRBJ2-1; D: TRBD1; DNA: TGTGCCAGCAGCTTAGAGGGACAGGCTCACAATGAGCAGTTCTTC; CDR3: CASSLEGQAHNEQFF
size: -; V: TRBV5-1; J: TRBJ2-3; D: TRBD1; DNA: TGCGCCAGCAGCTCTGACAGGGGCGCAGATACGCAGTATTTT; CDR3: CASSSDRGADTQYF
size: few; V: TRBV5-4; J: TRBJ2-1; D: -; DNA: TGTGCCAGCAGCTTCGACGAGTACAATGAGCAGTTCTTC; CDR3: CASSFDEYNEQFF
size: few; V: TRBV24-1; J: TRBJ2-1; D: -; DNA: TGTGCCACCAGTGACCCACAGCCAAAATATTACAATGAGCAGTTCTTC; CDR3: CATSDPQPKYYNEQFF
size: few; V: TRBV5-1; J: TRBJ1-1; D: TRBD1; DNA: TGCGCCAGCAGCTCCTTGGCAGGGGGCTGGGGGACTGAAGCTTTCTTT; CDR3: CASSSLAGGWGTEAFF
size: many; V: TRBV7-9; J: TRBJ2-1; D: TRBD1; DNA: TGTGCCAGCAGCTTAGTTGGGACAGGGACCTACAATGAGCAGTTCTTC; CDR3: CASSLVGTGTYNEQFF
size: many; V: TRBV15; J: TRBJ1-6; D: -; DNA: TGTGCCACCAGCCAACCCCCGGGGGTTAATTCACCCCTCCACTTT; CDR3: CATSQPPGVNSPLHF
size: many; V: TRBV12-5; J: TRBJ1-4; D: -; DNA: TGTGCTAGTGGACCTGGGACCCGCCGTGGTAATGAAAAACTGTTTTTT; CDR3: CASGPGTRRGNEKLFF
size: -; V: TRBV28; J: TRBJ2-4; D: TRBD2; DNA: TGTGCCAGCAACTCCCCCACTAGCGGGAAAGCCAAAAACATTCAGTACTTC; CDR3: CASNSPTSGKAKNIQYF
size: -; V: TRBV2; J: TRBJ2-3; D: TRBD2; DNA: TGTGCCAGCAGTGACGGTAGCGGGGCCACAGATACGCAGTATTTT; CDR3: CASSDGSGATDTQYF
size: few; V: TRBV20-1; J: TRBJ2-3; D: TRBD1; DNA: TGCAGTGCTAGAGATCTAGGACAGGCAGATACGCAGTATTTT; CDR3: CSARDLGQADTQYF
size: -; V: TRBV11-2; J: TRBJ1-2; D: TRBD1; DNA: TGTGCCAGCAGCCTCCGGACAGGGCTATCTGGTGGCTACACCTTC; CDR3: CASSLRTGLSGGYTF
size: -; V: TRBV12-3/TRBV12-4; J: TRBJ2-7; D: -; DNA: TGTGCCAGCAGTCTCACCGGGACAAGCTACGAGCAGTACTTC; CDR3: CASSLTGTSYEQYF
size: many; V: TRBV12-3/TRBV12-4; J: TRBJ2-5; D: TRBD2; DNA: TGTGCCAGCAGTATTAGCGGGACTGAGACCCAGTACTTC; CDR3: CASSISGTETQYF
size: many; V: TRBV5-4; J: TRBJ2-1; D: -; DNA: TGTGCCAGCAGCTCCTTACGGGGGTCGGGAAACTACAATGAGCAGTTCTTC; CDR3: CASSSLRGSGNYNEQFF